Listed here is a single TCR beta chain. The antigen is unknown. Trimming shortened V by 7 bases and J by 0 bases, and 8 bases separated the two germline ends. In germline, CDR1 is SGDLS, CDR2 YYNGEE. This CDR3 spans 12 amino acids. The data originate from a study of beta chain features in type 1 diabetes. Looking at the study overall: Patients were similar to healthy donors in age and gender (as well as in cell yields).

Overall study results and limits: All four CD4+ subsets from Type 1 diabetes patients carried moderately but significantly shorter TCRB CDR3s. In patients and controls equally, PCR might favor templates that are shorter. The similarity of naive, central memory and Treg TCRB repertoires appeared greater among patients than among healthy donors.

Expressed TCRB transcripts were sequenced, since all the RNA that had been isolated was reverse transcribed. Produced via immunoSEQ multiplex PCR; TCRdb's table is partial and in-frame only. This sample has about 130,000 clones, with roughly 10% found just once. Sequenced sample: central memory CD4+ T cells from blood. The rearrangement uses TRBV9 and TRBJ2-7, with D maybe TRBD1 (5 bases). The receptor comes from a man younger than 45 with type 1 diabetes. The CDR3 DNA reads TGTGCCAGCCAGGGAAACTCCTACGAGCAGTACTTC. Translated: CASQGNSYEQYF.